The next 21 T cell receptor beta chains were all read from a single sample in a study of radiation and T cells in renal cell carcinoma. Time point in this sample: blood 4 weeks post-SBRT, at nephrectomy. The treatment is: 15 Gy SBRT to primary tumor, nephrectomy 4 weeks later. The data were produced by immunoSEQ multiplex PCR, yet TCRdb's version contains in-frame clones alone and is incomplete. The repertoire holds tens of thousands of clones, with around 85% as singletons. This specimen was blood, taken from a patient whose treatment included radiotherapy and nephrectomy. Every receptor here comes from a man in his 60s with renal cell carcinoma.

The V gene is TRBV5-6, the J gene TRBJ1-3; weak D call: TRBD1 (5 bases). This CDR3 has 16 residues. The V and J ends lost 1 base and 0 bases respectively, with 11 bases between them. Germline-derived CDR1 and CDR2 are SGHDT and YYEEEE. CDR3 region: CASSLFWGLSGNTIYF. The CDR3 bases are TGTGCCAGCAGCTTGTTTTGGGGCCTCTCTGGAAACACCATATATTTT.

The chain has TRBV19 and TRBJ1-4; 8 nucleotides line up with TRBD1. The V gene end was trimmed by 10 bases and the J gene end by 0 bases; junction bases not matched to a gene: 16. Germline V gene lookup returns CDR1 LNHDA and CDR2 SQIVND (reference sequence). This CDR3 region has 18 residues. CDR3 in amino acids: CATRAIRQGSATNEKLFF. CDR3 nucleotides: TGTGCCACCCGGGCCATTCGACAGGGGTCAGCAACTAATGAAAAACTGTTTTTT.

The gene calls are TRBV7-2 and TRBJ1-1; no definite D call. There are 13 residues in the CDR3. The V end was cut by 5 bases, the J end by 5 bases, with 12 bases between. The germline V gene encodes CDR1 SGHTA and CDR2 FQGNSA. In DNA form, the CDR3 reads TGTGCCAGCAGCGTGGTGAGGGTGACTGAAGCTTTCTTT. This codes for CASSVVRVTEAFF.

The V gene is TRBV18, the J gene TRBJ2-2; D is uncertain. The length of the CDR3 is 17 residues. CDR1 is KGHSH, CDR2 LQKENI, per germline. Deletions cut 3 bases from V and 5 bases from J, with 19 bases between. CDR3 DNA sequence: TGTGCCAGCTCACCGGGGTCACGGATCTCGGATACCGGGGAGCTGTTTTTT. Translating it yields CASSPGSRISDTGELFF.

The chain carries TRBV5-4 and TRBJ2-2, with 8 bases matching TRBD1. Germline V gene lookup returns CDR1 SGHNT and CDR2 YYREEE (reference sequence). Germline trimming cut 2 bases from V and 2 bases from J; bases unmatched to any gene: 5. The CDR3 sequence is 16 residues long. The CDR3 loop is CASSFDRGYNTGELFF. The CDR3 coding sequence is TGTGCCAGCAGCTTTGACAGGGGCTACAACACCGGGGAGCTGTTTTTT.

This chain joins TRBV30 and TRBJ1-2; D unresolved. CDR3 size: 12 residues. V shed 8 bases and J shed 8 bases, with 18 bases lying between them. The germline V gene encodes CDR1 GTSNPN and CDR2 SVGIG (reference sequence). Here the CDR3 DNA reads TGTGCCACCGGCGTGTATAGCGGCGGCTACACCTTC. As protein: CATGVYSGGYTF.

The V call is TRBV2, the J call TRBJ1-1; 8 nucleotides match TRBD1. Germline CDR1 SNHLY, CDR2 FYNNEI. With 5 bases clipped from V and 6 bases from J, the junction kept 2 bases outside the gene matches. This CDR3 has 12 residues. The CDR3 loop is CASSRQGSEAFF. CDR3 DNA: TGTGCCAGCAGTCGACAGGGGTCTGAAGCTTTCTTT. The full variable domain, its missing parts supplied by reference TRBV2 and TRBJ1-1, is EPEVTQTPSHQVTQMGQEVILRCVPISNHLYFYWYRQILGQKVEFLVSFYNNEISEKSEIFDDQFSVERPDGSNFTLKIRSTKLEDSAMYFCASSRQGSEAFFGQGTRLTVV.

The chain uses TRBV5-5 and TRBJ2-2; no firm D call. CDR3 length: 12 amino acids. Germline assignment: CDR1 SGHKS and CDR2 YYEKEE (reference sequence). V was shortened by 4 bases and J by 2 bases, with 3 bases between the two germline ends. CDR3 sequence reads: CASSLNTGELFF. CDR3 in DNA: TGTGCCAGCAGCCTCAACACCGGGGAGCTGTTTTTT.

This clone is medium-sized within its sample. The CDR3 protein is CASSLTQNTEAFF. DNA for the CDR3: TGTGCCAGCAGTTTGACGCAAAACACTGAAGCTTTCTTT. The chain joins TRBV28 to TRBJ1-1; D gene ambiguous. Germline CDR1 is MDHEN and CDR2 is SYDVKM. The CDR3 has 13 amino acids. Trimming shortened V by 3 bases and J by 2 bases, and 7 bases separated the two germline ends.

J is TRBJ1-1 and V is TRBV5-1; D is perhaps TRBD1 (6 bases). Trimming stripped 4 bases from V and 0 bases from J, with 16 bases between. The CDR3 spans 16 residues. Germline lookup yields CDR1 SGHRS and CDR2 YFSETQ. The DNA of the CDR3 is TGCGCCAGCAGCGTACGGGACACCAGAATGAACACTGAAGCTTTCTTT. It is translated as CASSVRDTRMNTEAFF.

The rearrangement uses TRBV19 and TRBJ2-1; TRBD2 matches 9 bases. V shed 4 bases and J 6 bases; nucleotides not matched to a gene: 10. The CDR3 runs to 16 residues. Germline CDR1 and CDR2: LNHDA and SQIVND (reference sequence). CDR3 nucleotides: TGTGCCAGTAGTACGTTAGCGGGAGTGAACCCCAATGAGCAGTTCTTC. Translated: CASSTLAGVNPNEQFF.

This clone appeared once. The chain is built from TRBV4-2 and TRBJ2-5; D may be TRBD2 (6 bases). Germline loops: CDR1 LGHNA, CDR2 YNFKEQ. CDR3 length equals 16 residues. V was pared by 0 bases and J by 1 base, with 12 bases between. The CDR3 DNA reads TGTGCCAGCAGCCAAGATGTCGGGGGAACCCAAGAGACCCAGTACTTC. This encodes CASSQDVGGTQETQYF.

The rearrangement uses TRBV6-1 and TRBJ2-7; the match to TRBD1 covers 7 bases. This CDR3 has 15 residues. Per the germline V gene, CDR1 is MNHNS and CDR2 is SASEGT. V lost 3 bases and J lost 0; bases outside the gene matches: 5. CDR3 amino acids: CASSDTGVISYEQYF. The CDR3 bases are TGTGCCAGCAGTGATACAGGGGTCATCTCCTACGAGCAGTACTTC.

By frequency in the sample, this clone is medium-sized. CDR3 nucleotides: TGTGCCAGCAGCACAGGGTTCAATCAGCCCCAGCATTTT. Translated: CASSTGFNQPQHF. The V gene is TRBV5-8, the J gene TRBJ1-5; D possibly corresponds to TRBD1 (6 bases). Germline assignment: CDR1 SGHTS and CDR2 YDEGEE. The germline V and J ends were trimmed by 4 bases and 3 bases, with 8 bases remaining between them. This CDR3 has 13 amino acids.

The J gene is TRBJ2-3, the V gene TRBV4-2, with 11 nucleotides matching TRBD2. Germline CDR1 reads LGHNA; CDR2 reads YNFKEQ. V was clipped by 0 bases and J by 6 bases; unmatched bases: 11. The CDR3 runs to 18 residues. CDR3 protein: CASSQDDPTSGNRDTQYF. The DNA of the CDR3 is TGTGCCAGCAGCCAAGATGACCCGACTAGCGGGAATCGCGATACGCAGTATTTT.

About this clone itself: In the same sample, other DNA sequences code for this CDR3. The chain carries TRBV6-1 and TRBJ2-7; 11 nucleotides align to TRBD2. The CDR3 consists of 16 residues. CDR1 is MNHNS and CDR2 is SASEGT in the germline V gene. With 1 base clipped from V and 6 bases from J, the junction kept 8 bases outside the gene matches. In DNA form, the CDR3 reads TGTGCCAGCAGTGAAGGTGGTAGCGGGAGGGCCACCGAGCAGTACTTC. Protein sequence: CASSEGGSGRATEQYF.

In DNA form, the CDR3 reads TGTGCCAGCAGTTACTCTATCGCGGTCCTCAATGAGCAGTTCTTC. This gives the protein CASSYSIAVLNEQFF. The chain uses TRBV6-5 and TRBJ2-1; D uncertain. Germline CDR1 and CDR2: MNHEY and SVGAGI. The V end was cut by 0 bases, the J end by 6 bases, with 12 bases between. The CDR3 sequence is 15 residues long.

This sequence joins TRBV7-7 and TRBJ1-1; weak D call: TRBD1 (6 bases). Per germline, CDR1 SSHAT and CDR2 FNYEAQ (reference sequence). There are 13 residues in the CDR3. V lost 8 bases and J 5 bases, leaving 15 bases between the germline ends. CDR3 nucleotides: TGTGCCAGCGCAGGGGCAGGGCGTACTGAAGCTTTCTTT. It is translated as CASAGAGRTEAFF.

CDR3 in amino acids: CASSLLGPSSYEQYF. For the CDR3, the DNA is TGTGCCAGCAGCCTTCTGGGGCCCAGCTCCTACGAGCAGTACTTC. This chain links TRBV11-2 with TRBJ2-7; D perhaps matches TRBD1 (5 bases). The CDR3 sequence is 15 residues long. Between the trimmed V and J ends, which lost 5 bases and 0 bases, there was a span of 14 bases. The germline V gene encodes CDR1 SGHAT and CDR2 FQNNGV.

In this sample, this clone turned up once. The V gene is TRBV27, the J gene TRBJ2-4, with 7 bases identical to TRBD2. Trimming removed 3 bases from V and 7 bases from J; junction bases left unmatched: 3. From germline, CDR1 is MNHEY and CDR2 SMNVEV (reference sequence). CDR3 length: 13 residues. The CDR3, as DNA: TGTGCCAGCAGTTTCGGGGGGATGAACATTCAGTACTTC. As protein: CASSFGGMNIQYF.

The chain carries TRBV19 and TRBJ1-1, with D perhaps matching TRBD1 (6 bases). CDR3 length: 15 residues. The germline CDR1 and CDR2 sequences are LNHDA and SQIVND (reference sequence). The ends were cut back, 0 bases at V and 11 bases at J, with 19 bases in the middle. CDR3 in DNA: TGTGCCAGTAGTATAGATCTTTCGGCAGGGGTCGTCGCTTTCTTT. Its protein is CASSIDLSAGVVAFF.